The TCR beta chain described here comes from a study of post-analysis software for immune sequencing data. Libraries were made from TCR beta cDNA, and they carried unique molecular identifiers. TCRdb reprocessed the PCR reads via MiXCR and lists one record per CDR3 protein. The data show 450,000 to 700,000 distinct CDR3 sequences, 44% seen once. The receptor was derived from a girl aged 10-17 years with multiple sclerosis. Sequencing input: blood.

This CDR3 is CASRRTSGGPLEQYF. The CDR3 nucleotides read TGTGCCAGCAGGAGAACTAGCGGGGGGCCCCTAGAGCAGTACTTC. The chain uses TRBV7-2 and TRBJ2-4; 12 nucleotides agree with TRBD2. The V segment lost 6 bases and the J segment 13 bases; nucleotides outside the gene matches: 13. The CDR3 sequence is 15 residues long. Germline CDR1 reads SGHTA; CDR2 reads FQGNSA.